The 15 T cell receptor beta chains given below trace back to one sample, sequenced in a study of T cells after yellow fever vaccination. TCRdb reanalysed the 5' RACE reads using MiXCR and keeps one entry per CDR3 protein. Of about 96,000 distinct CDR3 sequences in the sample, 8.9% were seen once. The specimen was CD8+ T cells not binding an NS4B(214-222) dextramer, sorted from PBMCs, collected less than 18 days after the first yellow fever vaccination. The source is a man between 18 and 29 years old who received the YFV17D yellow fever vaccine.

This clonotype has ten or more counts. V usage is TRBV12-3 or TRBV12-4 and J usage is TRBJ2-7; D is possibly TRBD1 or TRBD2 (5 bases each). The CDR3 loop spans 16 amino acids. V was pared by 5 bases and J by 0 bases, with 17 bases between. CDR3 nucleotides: TGTGCCAGCAGTCCCCACTCGTCCGGGGCCTCCTACGAGCAGTACTTC. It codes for CASSPHSSGASYEQYF.

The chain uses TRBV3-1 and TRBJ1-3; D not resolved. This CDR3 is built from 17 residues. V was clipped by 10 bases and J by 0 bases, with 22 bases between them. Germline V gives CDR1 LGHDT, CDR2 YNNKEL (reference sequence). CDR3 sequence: CATSQGFGASSGNTIYF. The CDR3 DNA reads TGTGCCACCTCCCAAGGATTCGGCGCGAGCTCTGGAAACACCATATATTTT.

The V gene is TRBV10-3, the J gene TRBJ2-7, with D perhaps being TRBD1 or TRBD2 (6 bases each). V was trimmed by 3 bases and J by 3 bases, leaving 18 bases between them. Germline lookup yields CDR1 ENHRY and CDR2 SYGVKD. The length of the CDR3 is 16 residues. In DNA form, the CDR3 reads TGTGCCATCAGTGAACCGGGGGCAGCGCCGAACTACGAGCAGTACTTC. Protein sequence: CAISEPGAAPNYEQYF.

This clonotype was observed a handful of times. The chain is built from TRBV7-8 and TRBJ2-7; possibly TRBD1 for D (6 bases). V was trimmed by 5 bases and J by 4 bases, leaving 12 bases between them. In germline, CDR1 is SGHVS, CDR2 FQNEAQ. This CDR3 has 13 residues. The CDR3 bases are TGTGCCAGCAGCCCGGGACACTCATACGAGCAGTACTTC. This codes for CASSPGHSYEQYF.

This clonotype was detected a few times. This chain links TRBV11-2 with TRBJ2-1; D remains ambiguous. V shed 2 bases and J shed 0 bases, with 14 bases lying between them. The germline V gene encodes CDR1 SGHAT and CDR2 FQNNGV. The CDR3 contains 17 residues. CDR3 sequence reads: CASSLYSGVSSYNEQFF. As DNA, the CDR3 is TGTGCCAGCAGCTTATATTCGGGCGTAAGCTCCTACAATGAGCAGTTCTTC.

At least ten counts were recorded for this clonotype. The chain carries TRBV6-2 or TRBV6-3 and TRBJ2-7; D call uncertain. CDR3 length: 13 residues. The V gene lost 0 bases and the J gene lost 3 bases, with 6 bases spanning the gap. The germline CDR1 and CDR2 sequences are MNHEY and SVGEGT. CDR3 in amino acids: CASSYSKGYEQYV. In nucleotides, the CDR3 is TGTGCCAGCAGTTACTCGAAGGGCTACGAGCAGTACGTC.

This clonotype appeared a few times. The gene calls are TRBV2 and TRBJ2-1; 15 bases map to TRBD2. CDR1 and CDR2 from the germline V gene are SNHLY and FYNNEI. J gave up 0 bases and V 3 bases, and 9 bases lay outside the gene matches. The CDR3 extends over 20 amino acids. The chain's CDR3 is CASSDPGLAGGKSSYNEQFF. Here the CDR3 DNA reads TGTGCCAGCAGTGACCCGGGACTAGCGGGGGGCAAGAGCTCCTACAATGAGCAGTTCTTC. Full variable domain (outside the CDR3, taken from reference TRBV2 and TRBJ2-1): EPEVTQTPSHQVTQMGQEVILRCVPISNHLYFYWYRQILGQKVEFLVSFYNNEISEKSEIFDDQFSVERPDGSNFTLKIRSTKLEDSAMYFCASSDPGLAGGKSSYNEQFFGPGTRLTVL.

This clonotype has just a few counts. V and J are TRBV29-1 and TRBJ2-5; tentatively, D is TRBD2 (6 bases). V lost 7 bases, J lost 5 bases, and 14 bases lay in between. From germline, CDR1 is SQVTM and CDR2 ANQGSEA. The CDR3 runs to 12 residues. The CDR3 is CSAWWAGETQYF. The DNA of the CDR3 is TGCAGCGCCTGGTGGGCGGGGGAGACCCAGTACTTC.

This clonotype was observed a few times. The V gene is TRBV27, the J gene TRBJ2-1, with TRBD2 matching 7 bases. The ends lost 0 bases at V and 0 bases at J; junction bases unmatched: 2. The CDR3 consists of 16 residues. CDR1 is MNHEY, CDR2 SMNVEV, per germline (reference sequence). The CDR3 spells CASSLSGGSSYNEQFF. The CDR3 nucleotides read TGTGCCAGCAGTTTATCAGGCGGGAGCTCCTACAATGAGCAGTTCTTC.

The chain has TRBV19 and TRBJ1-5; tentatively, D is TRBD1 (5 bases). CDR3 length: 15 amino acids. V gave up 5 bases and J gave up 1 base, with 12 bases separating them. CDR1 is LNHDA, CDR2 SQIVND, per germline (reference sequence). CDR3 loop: CASSWVRESNQPQHF. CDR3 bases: TGTGCCAGTAGTTGGGTCAGGGAGAGCAATCAGCCCCAGCATTTT.

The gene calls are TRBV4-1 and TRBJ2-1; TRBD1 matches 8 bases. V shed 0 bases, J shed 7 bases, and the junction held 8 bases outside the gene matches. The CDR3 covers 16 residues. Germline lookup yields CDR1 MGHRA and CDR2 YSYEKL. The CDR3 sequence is CASSQDQGQAGNEQFF. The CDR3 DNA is TGCGCCAGCAGCCAAGATCAGGGACAGGCTGGAAATGAGCAGTTCTTC.

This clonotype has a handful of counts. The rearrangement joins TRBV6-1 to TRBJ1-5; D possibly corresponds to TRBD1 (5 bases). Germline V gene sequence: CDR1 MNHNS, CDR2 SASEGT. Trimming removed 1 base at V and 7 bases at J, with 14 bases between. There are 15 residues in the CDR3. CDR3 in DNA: TGTGCCAGCAGTGAAGGCACCGGGGGATGGCAGCCCCAGCATTTT. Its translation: CASSEGTGGWQPQHF.

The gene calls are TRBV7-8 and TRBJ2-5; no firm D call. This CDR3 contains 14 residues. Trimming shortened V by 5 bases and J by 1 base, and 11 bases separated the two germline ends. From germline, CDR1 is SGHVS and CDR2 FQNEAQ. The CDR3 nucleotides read TGTGCCAGCAGCCCCGGACGGACCCAAGAGACCCAGTACTTC. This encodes CASSPGRTQETQYF.

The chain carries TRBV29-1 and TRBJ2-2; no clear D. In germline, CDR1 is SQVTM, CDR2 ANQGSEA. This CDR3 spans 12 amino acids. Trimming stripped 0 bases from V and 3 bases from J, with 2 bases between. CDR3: CSVEEDTGELFF. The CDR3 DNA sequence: TGCAGCGTTGAAGAAGACACCGGGGAGCTGTTTTTT.

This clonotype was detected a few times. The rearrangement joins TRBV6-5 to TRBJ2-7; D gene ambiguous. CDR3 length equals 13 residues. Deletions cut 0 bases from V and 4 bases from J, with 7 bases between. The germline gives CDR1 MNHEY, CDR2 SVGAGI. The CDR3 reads CASSYSVFYEQYF. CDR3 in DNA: TGTGCCAGCAGTTACTCGGTATTTTACGAGCAGTACTTC.